Listed here are 19 T cell receptor beta chains from one sample, sequenced in a study of T-cell memory formation after mild COVID-19. TCRdb passed the 5' RACE reads through MiXCR, listing each CDR3 protein once. In the table there are more than 45,000 distinct CDR3 sequences, 9.3% of which are singletons. Sequencing used PBMCs or a T cell subset sorted from them (not recorded which). All receptors derive from an adult woman who had mild COVID-19 (a few samples of this study predate the infection). Cell type and time point are not known.

This clonotype was observed at least ten times. This sequence joins TRBV5-1 and TRBJ2-4; D is perhaps TRBD1 or TRBD2 (5 bases each). V gave up 4 bases and J gave up 3 bases, with 17 bases separating them. CDR3 length: 16 amino acids. CDR1 and CDR2 (germline): SGHRS, YFSETQ. The CDR3 region is CASSPPREGVKNIQYF. The CDR3, as DNA: TGCGCCAGCAGCCCCCCGAGGGAAGGGGTCAAAAACATTCAGTACTTC.

This clonotype was picked up many times. The chain has TRBV5-1 and TRBJ2-3, with 7 nucleotides matching TRBD2. Losses at the gene ends were 4 bases for V and 0 bases for J; bases not matched to a gene: 8. The CDR3 covers 16 residues. CDR1 is SGHRS and CDR2 is YFSETQ in the germline V gene. CDR3 in DNA: TGCGCCAGCAGCCCGGATATTAGCGGGAGCACAGATACGCAGTATTTT. This encodes CASSPDISGSTDTQYF. Based on the CDR3 plus reference TRBV5-1 and TRBJ2-3, the full variable domain is KAGVTQTPRYLIKTRGQQVTLSCSPISGHRSVSWYQQTPGQGLQFLFEYFSETQRNKGNFPGRFSGRQFSNSRSEMNVSTLELGDSALYLCASSPDISGSTDTQYFGPGTRLTVL.

This clonotype was counted between two and nine times. This chain uses TRBV2 with TRBJ2-7; a weak D match, TRBD1 (5 bases). Germline values: CDR1 SNHLY, CDR2 FYNNEI. This CDR3 contains 17 residues. V dropped 0 bases and J dropped 1 base, with 16 bases sitting between them. The CDR3 DNA sequence: TGTGCCAGCAGTGAAGCGCTTGCAGGGCCTAGGTCCTACGAGCAGTACTTC. Its translation: CASSEALAGPRSYEQYF.

The chain employs TRBV11-2 and TRBJ2-2; D is perhaps TRBD2 (6 bases). The CDR3 totals 18 residues. Germline CDR1 reads SGHAT; CDR2 reads FQNNGV. The germline V and J ends were trimmed by 1 base and 6 bases, with 21 bases remaining between them. The CDR3, as DNA: TGTGCCAGCAGCTTAGTTTGGGACTTGGGGGTCGGCGCCGGGGAGCTGTTTTTT. Amino acids: CASSLVWDLGVGAGELFF. The complete variable domain, with remaining parts taken from reference TRBV11-2 and TRBJ2-2, reads EAGVAQSPRYKIIEKRQSVAFWCNPISGHATLYWYQQILGQGPKLLIQFQNNGVVDDSQLPKDRFSAERLKGVDSTLKIQPAKLEDSAVYLCASSLVWDLGVGAGELFFGEGSRLTVL.

The genes are TRBV30 and TRBJ1-3, with D perhaps TRBD1 (6 bases). The CDR3 contains 16 residues. Germline V gene lookup returns CDR1 GTSNPN and CDR2 SVGIG (reference sequence). Trimming removed 2 bases at V and 0 bases at J, with 14 bases between. CDR3 loop: CAWSQGRSPSGNTIYF. The CDR3 region has the DNA TGTGCCTGGAGTCAGGGGCGTTCCCCCTCTGGAAACACCATATATTTT.

This clonotype was seen a handful of times. The chain is built from TRBV4-3 and TRBJ1-2; D unresolved. The CDR3 totals 15 residues. The germline gives CDR1 LGHNA, CDR2 YSLEER. V was cut by 4 bases and J by 5 bases, with 17 bases left in between. CDR3 DNA sequence: TGCGCCAGCAGCCCAAGCGGCGCGTTTTATTATGGCTACACCTTC. Encoded protein: CASSPSGAFYYGYTF.

This clonotype was detected ten times or more. The chain recombines TRBV5-6 with TRBJ2-5; 7 bases line up with TRBD1. The CDR3 loop spans 14 amino acids. The germline gives CDR1 SGHDT, CDR2 YYEEEE. V trimming: 1 base; J trimming: 2 bases; junction bases outside the gene matches: 2. The CDR3 loop reads CASSLQGQQETQYF. CDR3 sequence (DNA): TGTGCCAGCAGCTTGCAGGGACAGCAAGAGACCCAGTACTTC.

This clonotype was seen ten or more times. V gene TRBV28 combines with J gene TRBJ2-1; 7 nucleotides agree with TRBD1. Germline lookup yields CDR1 MDHEN and CDR2 SYDVKM. CDR3 length: 14 residues. V lost 5 bases, J lost 0 bases, and 1 base stayed unmatched. CDR3 region: CASSRDSSYNEQFF. CDR3 sequence (DNA): TGTGCCAGCAGTCGGGACAGCTCCTACAATGAGCAGTTCTTC.

This clonotype was seen at least ten times. The chain combines TRBV28 with TRBJ2-5; 10 bases map to TRBD2. This CDR3 contains 17 residues. The ends lost 8 bases at V and 3 bases at J; junction bases unmatched: 15. Germline-derived CDR1 and CDR2 are MDHEN and SYDVKM. The DNA of the CDR3 is TGTGCCAGCCGAACAACGGAACTAGCGGGAATAGAAGAGACCCAGTACTTC. As protein: CASRTTELAGIEETQYF.

This chain joins TRBV19 and TRBJ2-1; 7 bases fit TRBD1. The V gene end was trimmed by 5 bases and the J gene end by 8 bases; junction bases not matched to a gene: 9. The CDR3 consists of 14 residues. Looked up from germline, CDR1 is LNHDA and CDR2 is SQIVND (reference sequence). CDR3 bases: TGTGCCAGTAGTCCCGACAGGGTGGTCGATGAGCAGTTCTTC. As protein: CASSPDRVVDEQFF.

There are a few counts of this clonotype. The chain combines TRBV11-1 with TRBJ2-7, with 7 bases matching TRBD2. With 0 bases clipped from V and 2 bases from J, the junction kept 4 bases outside the gene matches. This CDR3 contains 15 residues. Germline CDR1 SGHAT, CDR2 FQDESV (reference sequence). This CDR3 reads CASSLAGAGTYEQYF. Here the CDR3 DNA reads TGTGCCAGCAGCTTAGCGGGAGCGGGGACCTACGAGCAGTACTTC.

The chain carries TRBV12-3 or TRBV12-4 and TRBJ2-2, with D maybe TRBD1 (6 bases). The germline V and J ends were trimmed by 7 bases and 6 bases, with 15 bases remaining between them. The CDR3 runs to 14 residues. The CDR3 DNA reads as TGTGCCAGCAAACCGGGACAAAACTCCGGGGAGCTGTTTTTT. Translated: CASKPGQNSGELFF.

DNA of the CDR3: TGTGCCAGCAGCCTGGGGGGGAGTAGACAGCCCCAGCATTTT. Amino acid sequence: CASSLGGSRQPQHF. The chain uses TRBV7-2 and TRBJ1-5; D is possibly TRBD1 (5 bases). The CDR3 loop spans 14 amino acids. The germline V gene has CDR1 SGHTA and CDR2 FQGNSA. Trimming pared 5 bases from V and 7 bases from J, leaving 15 bases between.

This clonotype has at least ten counts. The chain joins TRBV12-3 or TRBV12-4 to TRBJ1-4, with 9 bases aligning to TRBD1. The junction had 10 bases not matched to a gene; V was cut back by 10 bases and J by 10 bases. CDR3 size: 13 residues. In nucleotides, the CDR3 is TGTGCCACATCGGAACAGGGGGCTGGAAAACTGTTTTTT. Amino acid sequence: CATSEQGAGKLFF.

The chain recombines TRBV29-1 with TRBJ2-7; D may be TRBD1 (5 bases). The V gene's germline CDR1 is SQVTM and CDR2 ANQGSEA. Trimming took off 6 bases at V and 1 base at J, with 13 bases between the two ends. The CDR3 extends over 13 amino acids. CDR3 sequence (DNA): TGCAGCGTGGAAAACAGGTTATCCTACGAGCAGTACTTC. The encoded protein is CSVENRLSYEQYF.

This clonotype was counted between two and nine times. This chain connects TRBV20-1 to TRBJ2-7; TRBD2 aligns across 8 bases. Germline V lookup: CDR1 DFQATT, CDR2 SNEGSKA (reference sequence). The CDR3 is 14 residues long. The V and J ends lost 5 bases and 3 bases, in that order; junction bases with no gene match: 9. The CDR3 region has the DNA TGCAGTGCTGGGCAGGGACTAGTAGGCTACGAGCAGTACTTC. Protein: CSAGQGLVGYEQYF.

This clonotype was seen a few times. The chain uses TRBV7-9 and TRBJ1-4; 7 positions agree with TRBD1. There are 15 residues in the CDR3. V shed 7 bases, J shed 0 bases, and the junction held 5 bases outside the gene matches. Germline CDR1 reads SEHNR; CDR2 reads FQNEAQ (reference sequence). CDR3 bases: TGTGCCAGCACCGAGGGGGCCGCAACTAATGAAAAACTGTTTTTT. Its translation: CASTEGAATNEKLFF.

This clonotype was detected only a few times. The V and J genes are TRBV5-1 and TRBJ1-1, with D unclear. V dropped 0 bases and J dropped 4 bases, with 19 bases sitting between them. Germline lookup yields CDR1 SGHRS and CDR2 YFSETQ. The CDR3 loop spans 17 amino acids. The CDR3 DNA is TGCGCCAGCAGCTTGGAGCCCTCCAGCGGATACAGCACTGAAGCTTTCTTT. This sequence encodes CASSLEPSSGYSTEAFF.

This clonotype was seen more than once but under ten times. The chain employs TRBV5-6 and TRBJ1-5; a weak D match, TRBD1 (5 bases). Trimming removed 1 base at V and 0 bases at J, with 17 bases between. The CDR3 consists of 18 residues. From germline, CDR1 is SGHDT and CDR2 YYEEEE. The CDR3 reads CASSLFHLGGDSNQPQHF. Written as DNA, the CDR3 is TGTGCCAGCAGCTTGTTTCACCTGGGGGGGGATAGCAATCAGCCCCAGCATTTT.